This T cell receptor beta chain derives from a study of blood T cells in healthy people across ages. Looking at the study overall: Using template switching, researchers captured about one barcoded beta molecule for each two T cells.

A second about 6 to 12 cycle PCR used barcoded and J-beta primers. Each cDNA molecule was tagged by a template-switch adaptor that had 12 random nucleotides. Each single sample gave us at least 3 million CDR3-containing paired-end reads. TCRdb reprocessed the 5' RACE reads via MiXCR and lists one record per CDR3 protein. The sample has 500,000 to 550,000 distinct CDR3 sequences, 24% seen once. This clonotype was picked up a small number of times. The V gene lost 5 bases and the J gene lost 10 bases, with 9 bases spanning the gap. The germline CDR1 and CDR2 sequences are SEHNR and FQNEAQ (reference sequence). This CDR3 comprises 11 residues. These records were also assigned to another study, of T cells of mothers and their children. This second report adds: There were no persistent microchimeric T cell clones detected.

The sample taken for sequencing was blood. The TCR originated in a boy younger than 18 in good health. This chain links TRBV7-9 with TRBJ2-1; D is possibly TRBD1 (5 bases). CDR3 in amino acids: CASSGQGEQFF. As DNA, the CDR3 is TGTGCCAGCAGCGGACAAGGGGAGCAGTTCTTC.